Detailed here is one TCR beta chain. The sample is drawn from a study of cytomegalovirus exposure and HLA in healthy donors. Both 60 Vbeta primers and 13 Jbeta primers went into the PCR. Method: immunoSEQ multiplex PCR; TCRdb's copy keeps in-frame clones and lacks some. The sample has roughly 120,000 clones, about 60% seen once. The germline V and J ends were trimmed by 6 bases and 0 bases, with 9 bases remaining between them. This CDR3 is 14 amino acids long. Germline values: CDR1 LNHDA, CDR2 SQIVND (reference sequence). The sequenced sample was PBMCs. The chain recombines TRBV19 with TRBJ1-5; possibly TRBD1 for D (5 bases). This TCR was recovered from a man aged 35 to 55 in good health and CMV-seropositive. The CDR3 reads CASRVRGSNQPQHF. Here the CDR3 DNA reads TGTGCCAGTAGAGTAAGGGGTAGCAATCAGCCCCAGCATTTT.